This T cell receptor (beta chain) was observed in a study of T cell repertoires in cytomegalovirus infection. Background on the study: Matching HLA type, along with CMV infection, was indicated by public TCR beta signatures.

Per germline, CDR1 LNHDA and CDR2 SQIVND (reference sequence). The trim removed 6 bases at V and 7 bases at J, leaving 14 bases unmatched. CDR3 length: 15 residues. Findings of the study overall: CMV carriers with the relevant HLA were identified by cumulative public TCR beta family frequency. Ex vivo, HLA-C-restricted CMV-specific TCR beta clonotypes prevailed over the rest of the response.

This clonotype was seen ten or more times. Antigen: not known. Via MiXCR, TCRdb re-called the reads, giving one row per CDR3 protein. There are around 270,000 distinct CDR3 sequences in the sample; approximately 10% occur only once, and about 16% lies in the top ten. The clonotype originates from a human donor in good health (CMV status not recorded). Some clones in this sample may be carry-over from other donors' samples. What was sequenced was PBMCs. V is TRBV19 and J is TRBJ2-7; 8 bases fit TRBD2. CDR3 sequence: CASRPLGGGPGEQYF. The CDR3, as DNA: TGTGCCAGTAGACCTCTTGGCGGGGGGCCTGGGGAGCAGTACTTC.